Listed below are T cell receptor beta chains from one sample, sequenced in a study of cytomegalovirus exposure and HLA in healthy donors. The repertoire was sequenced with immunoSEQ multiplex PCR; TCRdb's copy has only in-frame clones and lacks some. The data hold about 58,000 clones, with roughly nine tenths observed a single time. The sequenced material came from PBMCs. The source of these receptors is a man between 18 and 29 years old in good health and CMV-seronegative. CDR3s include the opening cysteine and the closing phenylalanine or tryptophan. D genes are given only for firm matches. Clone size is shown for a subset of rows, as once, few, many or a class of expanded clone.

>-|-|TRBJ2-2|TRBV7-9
TGTGCCAGCAGCTCACTAGGGGGCGGGGAGCTGTTTTTT
CASSSLGGGELFF
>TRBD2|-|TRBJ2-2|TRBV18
TGTGCCAGCTCACCACAGACTAGCGGGAACACCGGGGAGCTGTTTTTT
CASSPQTSGNTGELFF
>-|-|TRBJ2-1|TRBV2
TGTGCCAGCAGGCGGAACCGGTACAATGAGCAGTTCTTC
CASRRNRYNEQFF
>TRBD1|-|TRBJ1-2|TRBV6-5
TGTGCCAGCAGGCCAGGGGGCTCCTATGGCTACACCTTC
CASRPGGSYGYTF
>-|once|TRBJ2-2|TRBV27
TGTGCCAGCAGTTTGAATAGCGGACCCACCGGGGAGCTGTTTTTT
CASSLNSGPTGELFF
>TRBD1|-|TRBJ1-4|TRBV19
TGTGCCAGTAGTATGTACAGGGGTAATGAAAAACTGTTTTTT
CASSMYRGNEKLFF
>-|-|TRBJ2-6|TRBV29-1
TGCAGCGTTAGGGGTGGGGCCAACGTCCTGACTTTC
CSVRGGANVLTF
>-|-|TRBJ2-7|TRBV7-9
TGTGCCAGCAGCCAGGACACACTTCCCTACGAGCAGTACTTC
CASSQDTLPYEQYF
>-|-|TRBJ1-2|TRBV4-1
TGCGCCAGCAGCCAAGACAAAAACTATGGCTACACCTTC
CASSQDKNYGYTF
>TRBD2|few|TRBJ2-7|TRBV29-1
TGCAGCGTTGAATTCTCTAGCGGGACCTACGAGCAGTACTTC
CSVEFSSGTYEQYF
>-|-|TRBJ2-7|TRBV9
TGTGCCAGTAGACCAGGACTACCCTACGAGCAGTACTTC
CASRPGLPYEQYF
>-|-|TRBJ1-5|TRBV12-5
TGTGCTAGTGGTTCCGACACGATGGGCTGGGATCAGCCCCAGCATTTT
CASGSDTMGWDQPQHF
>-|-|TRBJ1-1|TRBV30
TGTGCCTGGAGTCGTCAAGGGGGTGAAGCTTTCTTT
CAWSRQGGEAFF
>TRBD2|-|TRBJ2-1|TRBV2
TGTGCCAGCCGACTTGGACTAGCGGTATACAATGAGCAGTTCTTC
CASRLGLAVYNEQFF
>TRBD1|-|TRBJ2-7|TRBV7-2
TGTGCCAGCAGCTTGGACAGGGGGGCCTACGAGCAGTACTTC
CASSLDRGAYEQYF
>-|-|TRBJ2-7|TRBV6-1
TGTGCCAGCAGTAACCGGCAGGAGGCCTCCTACGAGCAGTACTTC
CASSNRQEASYEQYF
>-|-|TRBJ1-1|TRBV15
TGTGCCACCAGCAGTACGGAGGGCCCTGAGGAAGCTTTCTTT
CATSSTEGPEEAFF
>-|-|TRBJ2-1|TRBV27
TGTGCCAGCAGTTTATCGTCTAGATCCAATGAGCAGTTCTTC
CASSLSSRSNEQFF
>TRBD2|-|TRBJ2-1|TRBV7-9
TGTGCCAGCAGCTTAGTAGTTGCGGGAGACCCACGGTTCTTC
CASSLVVAGDPRFF
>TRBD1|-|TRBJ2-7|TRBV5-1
TGCGCCAGCAGCCCCGGACAGGGTGGCGAGCAGTACTTC
CASSPGQGGEQYF
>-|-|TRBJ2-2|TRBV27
TGTGCCAGCAGTTACACAGTAAACACCGGGGAGCTGTTTTTT
CASSYTVNTGELFF
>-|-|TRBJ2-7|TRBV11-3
TGTGCCAGCAGCCGCCCGGGGGCCTACGAGCAGTACTTC
CASSRPGAYEQYF
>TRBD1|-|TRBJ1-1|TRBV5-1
TGCGCCAGCAGCCCCGGGACAGGGGTGACTGAAGCTTTCTTT
CASSPGTGVTEAFF
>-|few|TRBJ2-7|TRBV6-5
TGTGCCAGCAGTAGGGACTCCGTCCTCTGGTACTTC
CASSRDSVLWYF
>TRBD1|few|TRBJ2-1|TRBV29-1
TGCAGCGTTGTATCAGGGGGCGGCTACAATGAGCAGTTCTTC
CSVVSGGGYNEQFF
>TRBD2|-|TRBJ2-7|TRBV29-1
TGCAGCGCTACTGGACTAGCTGACTACGAGCAGTACTTC
CSATGLADYEQYF
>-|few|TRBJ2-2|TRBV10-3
TGTGCCATCAGTCTGGGCCGGGAGAGGCCCGGGGAGCTGTTTTTT
CAISLGRERPGELFF
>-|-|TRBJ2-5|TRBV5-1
TGCGCCAGCAGCTTGGGACTAGTGGGAGGATACGGAGAGACCCAGTACTTC
CASSLGLVGGYGETQYF
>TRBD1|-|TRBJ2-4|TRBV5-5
TGTGCCAGCAGCCTGGGACAGGGGATAAACATTCAGTACTTC
CASSLGQGINIQYF
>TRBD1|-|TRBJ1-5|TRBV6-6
TGTGCCAGCAGCCCAGGACAGGGGTACAATCAGCCCCAGCATTTT
CASSPGQGYNQPQHF
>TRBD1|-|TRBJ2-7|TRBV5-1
TGCGCCAGCAGGGACAGGGACGAGCAGTACTTC
CASRDRDEQYF
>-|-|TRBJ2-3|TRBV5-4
TGTGCCAGCACCCCGGGTGGGAGCACAGATACGCAGTATTTT
CASTPGGSTDTQYF
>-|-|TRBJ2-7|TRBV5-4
TGTGCCAGCAGCTCCTCGGGCTCCTACGAGCAGTACTTC
CASSSSGSYEQYF
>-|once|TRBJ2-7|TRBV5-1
TGCGCCAGCAGCTTGGTTGGCTCCACGACCTACGAGCAGTACTTC
CASSLVGSTTYEQYF
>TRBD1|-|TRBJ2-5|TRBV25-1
TGTGCCAGCAGCATCCACGGACAGGGCGGGGAGACCCAGTACTTC
CASSIHGQGGETQYF
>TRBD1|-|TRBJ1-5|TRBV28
TGTGCCAGCAGACATACAGGGGTTTTCAATCAGCCCCAGCATTTT
CASRHTGVFNQPQHF
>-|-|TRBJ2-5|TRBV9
TGTGCCAGCAGCGCTACAGGGTCAGAGACCCAGTACTTC
CASSATGSETQYF
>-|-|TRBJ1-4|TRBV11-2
TGTGCCAGCAGCTTAGCCCGGGTGCCTAATGAAAAACTGTTTTTT
CASSLARVPNEKLFF
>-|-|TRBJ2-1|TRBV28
TGTGCCAGCAGCCCTGGGCTTGAGCAGTTCTTC
CASSPGLEQFF
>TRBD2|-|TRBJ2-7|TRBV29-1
TGCAGCTTTACGACTAGCGGCCCTGCCTACGAGCAGTACTTC
CSFTTSGPAYEQYF
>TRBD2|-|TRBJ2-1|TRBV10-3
TGTGCCATCAGGGGGCCGGCTAGCGGGGGATACAATGAGCAGTTCTTC
CAIRGPASGGYNEQFF
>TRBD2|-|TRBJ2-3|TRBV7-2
TGTGCCAGCAGCCGGTTAGCGGGAGGGAGCACAGATACGCAGTATTTT
CASSRLAGGSTDTQYF
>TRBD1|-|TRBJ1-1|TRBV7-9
TGTGCCAGCAGCTTCCCGACAGGGGGTTACACTGAAGCTTTCTTT
CASSFPTGGYTEAFF
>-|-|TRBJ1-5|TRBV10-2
TGCGCCAGCAGCCTGGGCTCCCGAGAGCCCCAGCATTTT
CASSLGSREPQHF
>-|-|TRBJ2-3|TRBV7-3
TGTGCCAGCAGCTTAGCGGGAAGCACAGATACGCAGTATTTT
CASSLAGSTDTQYF
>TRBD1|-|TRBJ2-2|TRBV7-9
TGTGCCAGCCTTACGGGACAGGTGAACACCGGGGAGCTGTTTTTT
CASLTGQVNTGELFF
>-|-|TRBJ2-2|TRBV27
TGTGCCAGCAGTCCCCTAGGCGGGGAGCTGTTTTTT
CASSPLGGELFF
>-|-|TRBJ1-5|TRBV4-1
TGCGCCAGCAGCCAAGATCCGGGACTGCAACCCCAGCATTTT
CASSQDPGLQPQHF
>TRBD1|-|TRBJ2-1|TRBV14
TGTGCCAGCAGCCAAGATTTAACAGGGGCCGATGAGCAGTTCTTC
CASSQDLTGADEQFF
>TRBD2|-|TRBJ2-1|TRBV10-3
TGTGCCATCAGCCGGGGGGGCGGGAGCGGTTCCTACAATGAGCAGTTCTTC
CAISRGGGSGSYNEQFF
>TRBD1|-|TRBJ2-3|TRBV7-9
TGTGCCAGCAGCCCATCCCGGGACAGACCCACAGATACGCAGTATTTT
CASSPSRDRPTDTQYF
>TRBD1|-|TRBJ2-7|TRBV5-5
TGTGCCAGCAGCAGCCGTGAGGGGGCCGGATACTACGAGCAGTACTTC
CASSSREGAGYYEQYF
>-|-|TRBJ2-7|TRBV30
TGTGCCTGGAGGCGGGCCCTCCCGAGGGAGCAGTACTTC
CAWRRALPREQYF
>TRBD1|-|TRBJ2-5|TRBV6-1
TGTGCCAGCGGAGCAGGGGGCGGCGAGACCCAGTACTTC
CASGAGGGETQYF
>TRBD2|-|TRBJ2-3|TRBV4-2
TGTGCCAGCAGCCGGGGACTAGGGGAAGATACGCAGTATTTT
CASSRGLGEDTQYF
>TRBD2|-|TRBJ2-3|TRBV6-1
TGTGCCACCTTGGGACTAGCGGGAGTGGCAGATACGCAGTATTTT
CATLGLAGVADTQYF
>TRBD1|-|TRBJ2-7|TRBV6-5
TGTGCCAGCAGTTTTGGGACAGGGGGCTACGAGCAGTACTTC
CASSFGTGGYEQYF
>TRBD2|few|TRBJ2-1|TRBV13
TGTGCCAGCAGCTTAGCCGGACTAGCGGGCGTCAATGAGCAGTTCTTC
CASSLAGLAGVNEQFF
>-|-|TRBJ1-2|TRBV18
TGTGCCAGCTCACTTGAATTGGGAGGACCTCACTCTAACTATGGCTACACCTTC
CASSLELGGPHSNYGYTF
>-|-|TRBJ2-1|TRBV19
TGTGCCAGTAGTATCGACAGGATGGCCCGGCGGCCGTACAATGAGCAGTTCTTC
CASSIDRMARRPYNEQFF